The 5 T cell receptor beta chains below all came from one sample that was sequenced in a study of monozygotic twins with inflammatory bowel disease (dated by TCRdb to the late 2010s). Receptor libraries were prepared by 5' RACE. TCRdb lists the instrument as Illumina HiSeq 2500. TCRdb reprocessed the reads, reporting each CDR3 protein sequence once and no DNA. The table of this sample itemizes about 440,000 distinct CDR3 sequences. The ten largest clones represent about 2.6% of the sample. What was sequenced was blood. Receptors originate from a human donor with ulcerative colitis or Crohn's disease, or a healthy co-twin of an affected twin (not recorded which).

V is TRBV7-2 and J is TRBJ1-4. This CDR3 region has 13 residues. Germline V gene data show CDR1 as SGHTA and CDR2 as FQGNSA. CDR3 region: CASSSWNNEKLFF.

V gene TRBV5-1 combines with J gene TRBJ2-7; TCRdb outputs TRBD1, but without DNA this stays unchecked. The CDR3 sequence is 14 residues long. CDR1 and CDR2 from the germline V gene are SGHRS and YFSETQ. The CDR3 sequence: CASSSRGREFEQYF.

This chain joins TRBV5-1 and TRBJ1-1; TCRdb's D call of TRBD1 is untestable without DNA. Germline CDR1 is SGHRS and CDR2 is YFSETQ. The length of the CDR3 is 16 residues. The CDR3 reads CASSLGPQGMNTEAFF.

The chain couples TRBV5-1 to TRBJ1-1; the D call from TCRdb, TRBD1, cannot be confirmed without DNA. Germline V gene lookup returns CDR1 SGHRS and CDR2 YFSETQ. The CDR3 length is 16 residues. This CDR3 is CASSLDGTKWNTEAFF.

V and J are TRBV5-1 and TRBJ2-7; TCRdb outputs TRBD2, but without DNA this stays unchecked. Looked up from germline, CDR1 is SGHRS and CDR2 is YFSETQ. The CDR3 loop spans 16 amino acids. The CDR3 reads CASSPGLAGRTYEQYF.